This TCR beta chain is drawn from a study of blood T cell repertoires in COVID-19. Study-wide context: The origin of the acute and convalescent COVID-19 samples was the United States, Italy and Spain.

The age range of participants was about 18 to 95 years, with residence in about two dozen US areas. The CDR3 totals 16 residues. The V end was cut by 4 bases, the J end by 0 bases, with 13 bases between. The germline CDR1 and CDR2 sequences are MNHNS and SASEGT. Only a few counts were recorded for this clone. In the original workflow: For nucleated cells, counts were estimated from reference gene primer amplification. Measured with immunoSEQ multiplex PCR; TCRdb has only the in-frame clones, and not every one. That table gives V, J and clone size, and the DNA gave D and trimming. The sample has 110,000 to 150,000 clones; 85% are singletons.

This clonotype was obtained from a woman aged 40 to 50 who had recovered from COVID-19. The chain is built from TRBV6-1 and TRBJ1-3; D uncertain. Sequencing was done on a sample of PBMCs or T cells enriched from blood (not recorded which). CDR3 loop: CASSVGRLTSGNTIYF. Here the CDR3 DNA reads TGTGCCAGCAGTGTCGGCAGACTAACCTCTGGAAACACCATATATTTT.